Listed here are 4 T cell receptor beta chains from one sample, sequenced in a study of blood T cell repertoires in COVID-19. Profiling relied on immunoSEQ multiplex PCR, and the TCRdb table lists in-frame clones only, not all of them. The sample records approximately 190,000 clones, around 85% being singletons. Sequenced input: peripheral blood. The receptor source for this set is a man aged 65 to 79 with active or convalescent COVID-19.

V gene TRBV5-1 combines with J gene TRBJ1-3; maybe TRBD1 (5 bases). Trimming removed 4 bases at V and 0 bases at J, with 11 bases between. CDR1 SGHRS and CDR2 YFSETQ come from the germline V gene. This CDR3 has 15 residues. The CDR3 DNA reads as TGCGCCAGCAGCGGCGGGGACCTCTCTGGAAACACCATATATTTT. Translation: CASSGGDLSGNTIYF.

This chain links TRBV2 with TRBJ1-1; a weak D match, TRBD1 (5 bases). The germline CDR1 and CDR2 sequences are SNHLY and FYNNEI. V was trimmed by 5 bases and J by 11 bases, leaving 12 bases between them. The CDR3 extends over 11 amino acids. The CDR3 coding sequence is TGTGCCAGCAGTCCTCAGGGCTCGGCTTTCTTT. Translated: CASSPQGSAFF. Based on the CDR3 plus reference TRBV2 and TRBJ1-1, the full variable domain is EPEVTQTPSHQVTQMGQEVILRCVPISNHLYFYWYRQILGQKVEFLVSFYNNEISEKSEIFDDQFSVERPDGSNFTLKIRSTKLEDSAMYFCASSPQGSAFFGQGTRLTVV.

J is TRBJ1-5 and V is TRBV2, with 9 bases identical to TRBD1. V dropped 7 bases and J dropped 7; count of bases not matched to a gene: 17. CDR3 size: 17 residues. In germline, CDR1 is SNHLY, CDR2 FYNNEI. The CDR3 sequence is CASTRGATGGERQPQHF. The CDR3 DNA follows: TGTGCCAGCACTAGAGGGGCCACAGGGGGCGAAAGACAGCCCCAGCATTTT.

The chain employs TRBV6-5 and TRBJ2-3, with 10 bases aligning to TRBD1. Germline V gene sequence: CDR1 MNHEY, CDR2 SVGAGI. The J segment lost 3 bases and the V segment lost 4 bases, leaving 1 base of the junction unmatched. This CDR3 has 14 amino acids. Here the CDR3 DNA reads TGTGCCAGCAGTTCGGGACAGGGGACAGATACGCAGTATTTT. It yields the protein CASSSGQGTDTQYF.